What follows is one T cell receptor (beta chain) and its context. Its antigen is not yet known. It has no much larger one-base neighbor in the sample; base qualities were not kept. Reading from cysteine to phenylalanine, the CDR3 counts 15 amino acids. Only the CDR3 portion is preserved as DNA: 45 bases, with reading frame beginning at the first base. The germline V and J ends show losses of 4 bases and 3 bases respectively, and no gene match explains 4 bases of the junction. Via the germline V gene (reference sequence), CDR1 is PRHDT and CDR2 FYEKMQ. The collaborating institutions used their own protocols to collect whole blood in K2EDTA tubes. For TCRbeta analysis, collaborators shipped samples in one of three forms: frozen whole blood, isolated PBMCs, or DNA extracted from either of those sample types. TCRbeta CDR3 regions were amplified from genomic DNA using the immunoSEQ Assay, a bias-controlled multiplex PCR. The authors' pipeline ran thus. The number of nucleated cells in each sample was estimated from the amplification of reference gene primers within the assay. To quantify the absolute abundance of each unique TCRbeta CDR3 rearrangement, sequence reads were collapsed and filtered. For each sample, productive Simpson clonality was calculated as the square root of Simpson's diversity index across productive rearrangements. What TCRdb holds here is the immuneACCESS table cut down to in-frame rearrangements. Part of the clones is not present; checked against another copy, under half of the missing clones reflect an unresolved V gene, and the others are unexplained. V and J calls and clone size are copied from that table; D and trimming were computed from the DNA. The sample table contains fewer than 15,000 clones; only one count was recorded for 85% to 90% of them. The ten largest make up 20% to 25% of the sample.

The source of the sample is a study of blood T cell repertoires in COVID-19 (dated by TCRdb to the early 2020s). Regarding the study in general: Collaborator samples came from the United States, Italy and Spain and covered acute and convalescent phases of COVID-19. The prospective study material was composed of cDNA or gDNA derived from T cells, B-cell-depleted T cells, or PBMCs. The dataset comprised deeply sampled blood TCRbeta repertoires from subjects exposed to, actively infected with, or recovered from COVID-19. The repertoires were made available in a free public database intended to serve as a resource for research on the immune response to SARS-CoV-2. The samples were drawn from the first 160 participants of the ongoing ImmuneRACE study and from over 950 subjects provided by 6 global collaborators. The sample metadata nearly always contained a de-identified subject ID, COVID-19 status, age in years and sex. Where available, HLA class I and class II types were obtained from metadata supplied by the sample provider rather than from assay-based typing. Here is what the overall study found, with its caveats: The quantity of clinical and demographic metadata differed by source and by participant and was supplied without curation.

The V and J genes are TRBV13 and TRBJ2-5; 11 bases in the middle match TRBD2. The receptor's source is a human donor with active COVID-19. The donor label of this sample is uncertain. The sequencing sample was made of peripheral blood. The DNA sequence is given as TGTGCCAGCAGCTCTAGCGGGGGGAACAAAGAGACCCAGTACTTC. This sequence encodes CASSSSGGNKETQYF.